The following is a T cell receptor (beta chain) sequence with its context. This clone was observed a single time. What this receptor recognizes is not known. The record has no base qualities; no much larger clone is one base away. According to the study, the label for this sample's time point signals: baseline, week 1 (first vaccination visit). The sample's treatment or condition label, in plain terms: pre-vaccination baseline after standard-of-care therapy. All donors had newly diagnosed IDH1-mutant astrocytomas of WHO grade 3 or 4 that showed loss of nuclear ATRX. The samples were drawn from NOA16, a multicentre, single-arm, open-label phase I trial in Germany that tested a mutant IDH1 peptide vaccine in humans for the first time. Blood drawn at visit V03 was used as the baseline sample for immunogenicity testing. Genomic DNA for TCRB sequencing was isolated from EDTA blood with the DNeasy Blood and Tissue Kit.

This specimen comes from a study of a mutant IDH1 vaccine in newly diagnosed glioma (dated by TCRdb to the early 2020s). Regarding the study in general: The roughly 34 treated patients were 62.5% male and 37.5% female, with a mean age of around 40 years. Peripheral blood was drawn at six visits: V03 (baseline), V05, V07, V10, V12 and V13. For exploratory analyses, some 24 treated patients had longitudinal TCRB deep sequencing done wherever samples were available. Prior to enrollment, patients had been given standard therapy consisting of radiotherapy alone, temozolomide alone, or radiochemotherapy with temozolomide, with the combination given to most patients.

Points the paper makes about the study in general: It was noted by the authors that analyses of patient blood samples could not be reproduced owing to sample limitations. Selection of PBMC samples for TCRB deep sequencing was based on availability. Immune responses induced by the vaccine were seen in approximately 93% of patients across multiple MHC alleles. Pseudoprogression seemed to be unrelated to changes in the top peripheral T cell clonotypes found by TCRB sequencing.

The library was generated by the immunoSEQ multiplex PCR assay. Rearranged TCR beta chain sequences were amplified using the hsTCRB Kit according to the manufacturer's protocol. An Illumina MiSeq was used to sequence the TCRB libraries. On the study's bioinformatics: The proprietary platform of the kit vendor was used for demultiplexing, trimming and gene mapping. What TCRdb holds here is the immuneACCESS table cut down to in-frame rearrangements. Part of the clones is not present; checked against another copy, under half of the missing clones reflect an unresolved V gene, and the others are unexplained. The D gene and trimming were derived from the DNA, and the V and J assignments and clone size from that table. The sample has about 67,000 clones on record, around 83% of them singletons. The ten largest clones represent about 4.5% of the sample. The CDR3 runs 16 residues from the cysteine to the phenylalanine. The retained sequence is limited to the CDR3, 48 bases, with the frame set at the first base. The germline V gene sets CDR1 to SGHDT and CDR2 to YYEEEE. V is clipped by 6 bases and J by 0 bases, and the sequence between their germline boundaries is 15 bases long.

The chain is assembled from TRBV5-6 and TRBJ2-2; the D gene is possibly TRBD1, with 6 bases matching. The sample in question was peripheral blood mononuclear cells (PBMCs), obtained from a glioma patient treated with radiotherapy, temozolomide or both. This sequence was found in a woman between 18 and 29 years old with glioma. Some clones in this sample may be carry-over from other donors' samples. The CDR3 reads CASTSVGTPNTGELFF. The nucleotides are TGTGCCAGCACCTCGGTGGGGACACCGAACACCGGGGAGCTGTTTTTT.